The rows below give T cell receptor beta chains drawn from one sample of a study of T cells after yellow fever vaccination. TCRdb analysed the 5' RACE reads with MiXCR anew, one entry per CDR3 protein. The data show a few hundred thousand distinct CDR3 sequences, with approximately 3.8% seen just once and around 22% held by the top ten. The starting material was PBMCs, obtained on the day of the yellow fever booster vaccination. The receptors come from a man between 18 and 35 years old who received the YFV17D yellow fever vaccine. The CDR3 runs from the conserved cysteine through the conserved F or W. The D gene is left open where the match is weak. Size values are once, few and many counts, or a class for expanded clones, and some rows have none.

>many|TRBJ2-2|TRBD1|TRBV11-2
TGTGCCAGCAGCTTACAGGGGGCGAAGAACACCGGGGAGCTGTTTTTT
CASSLQGAKNTGELFF
>many|TRBJ2-1|TRBD1|TRBV18
TGTGCCAGCTCACCACCGGGACAGTTCAATGAGCAGTTCTTC
CASSPPGQFNEQFF
>few|TRBJ2-4|NA|TRBV5-4
TGTGCCAGCAGCCAAGGGGGGGATTCAAACATTCAGTACTTC
CASSQGGDSNIQYF
>many|TRBJ2-3|TRBD2|TRBV4-1
TGCGCCAGCAGCCAAGTCTCCGGGGGGGCCACAGATACGCAGTATTTT
CASSQVSGGATDTQYF
>few|TRBJ2-2|TRBD1|TRBV7-2
TGTGCCAGCAGCTTCACAGGGGGAAACACCGGGGAGCTGTTTTTT
CASSFTGGNTGELFF
>NA|TRBJ2-3|NA|TRBV5-1
TGCGCCAGCAGCTTGAAGGGAGGAGGCACAGATACGCAGTATTTT
CASSLKGGGTDTQYF
>NA|TRBJ2-3|TRBD1|TRBV10-2
TGCGCCAGCATGAGGGACAGGGGATCAGATACGCAGTATTTT
CASMRDRGSDTQYF
>few|TRBJ2-7|TRBD1|TRBV4-1
TGCGCCAGCAGCCCGGGGACAGGGAGTACCTACGAGCAGTACTTC
CASSPGTGSTYEQYF
>few|TRBJ2-3|NA|TRBV9
TGTGCCAGCAGCAAGGCCCGAAGCACAGATACGCAGTATTTT
CASSKARSTDTQYF
>few|TRBJ2-7|NA|TRBV9
TGTGCCAGCAGCGCGGGACTGACCTCCTACGAGCAGTACTTC
CASSAGLTSYEQYF
>many|TRBJ2-1|TRBD2|TRBV7-2
TGTGCCAGCAGCTTAGGTCGGCGGGGGTCCGGGGATGAGCAGTTCTTC
CASSLGRRGSGDEQFF
>few|TRBJ1-5|NA|TRBV3-1
TGTGCCAGCAGCCAAGGTACAGGATTCAATCAGCCCCAGCATTTT
CASSQGTGFNQPQHF
>many|TRBJ2-3|TRBD2|TRBV5-1
TGCGCCAGCAGCCCCAACGGGGGGGGGAGTGATACGCAGTATTTT
CASSPNGGGSDTQYF
>many|TRBJ2-1|NA|TRBV7-6
TGTGCCAGCAGCCCCTCCATCGGGGGCCGCTCCTACAATGAGCAGTTCTTC
CASSPSIGGRSYNEQFF
>many|TRBJ2-1|TRBD2|TRBV12-3/TRBV12-4
TGTGCCAGCAGAGAAGCGGGGAGTTACAATGAGCAGTTCTTC
CASREAGSYNEQFF
>few|TRBJ1-2|NA|TRBV12-3/TRBV12-4
TGTGCCAGCTCTGATTCCCGGGGAGCTAACTATGGCTACACCTTC
CASSDSRGANYGYTF
>many|TRBJ2-3|TRBD1|TRBV24-1
TGTGCCACCAGTGATTCGCAGGGGGCAAGTACAGATACGCAGTATTTT
CATSDSQGASTDTQYF
>many|TRBJ2-3|NA|TRBV5-1
TGCGCCAGCAGGAACGGGACAAATCCCACAGATACGCAGTATTTT
CASRNGTNPTDTQYF
>few|TRBJ2-3|NA|TRBV20-1
TGCAGTGCCTATAAGGCTAGATCTAGCACAGATACGCAGTATTTT
CSAYKARSSTDTQYF
>few|TRBJ1-6|TRBD1|TRBV12-3/TRBV12-4
TGTGCCAGCAGTTTCAGGGACAGGCTCCACTTT
CASSFRDRLHF
>many|TRBJ1-1|NA|TRBV7-6
TGTGCCAGCAGTCTGTCAGGGAGCACTGAAGCTTTCTTT
CASSLSGSTEAFF
>many|TRBJ2-1|TRBD2|TRBV6-2/TRBV6-3
TGTGCCAGCAGTTACTCGGCCCCTAGCGGGGTATACAATGAGCAGTTCTTC
CASSYSAPSGVYNEQFF
>NA|TRBJ2-3|NA|TRBV18
TGTGCCAGCTCACCCCAGTCCGGGCAACCAACTAGCACAGATACGCAGTATTTT
CASSPQSGQPTSTDTQYF
>many|TRBJ2-5|NA|TRBV11-2
TGTGCCAGCAGACTAAAAGCATGGGCGTCTCCGCAAGAGACCCAGTACTTC
CASRLKAWASPQETQYF
>few|TRBJ1-2|NA|TRBV6-5
TGTGCCAGCAGGGTACACGGGGGCGGTGGCTACACCTTC
CASRVHGGGGYTF
>many|TRBJ2-5|TRBD1|TRBV7-8
TGTGCCAGCAGCTTAGGGGCGACAGGGGGCGAAGAGACCCAGTACTTC
CASSLGATGGEETQYF
>few|TRBJ1-4|NA|TRBV7-9
TGTGCCAGCAGCTTAAGAGGTCCTGCCGAAAAACTGTTTTTT
CASSLRGPAEKLFF
>many|TRBJ1-1|TRBD1|TRBV5-1
TGCGCCAGCAGCGAAGGGACAGGTTTCATGAACACTGAAGCTTTCTTT
CASSEGTGFMNTEAFF
>many|TRBJ2-7|NA|TRBV4-1
TGCGCCAGCAGCCACCGGGCAGGGGACGACGAGCAGTACTTC
CASSHRAGDDEQYF
>few|TRBJ1-4|TRBD1|TRBV3-1
TGTGCCAGCAGCCAAGAAACCTCACAGGGGATAGGGAAACTGTTTTTT
CASSQETSQGIGKLFF
>NA|TRBJ2-1|NA|TRBV12-3/TRBV12-4
TGTGCCAGCAGTCCCAGGGAGGGGGCCAGCTTATACAATGAGCAGTTCTTC
CASSPREGASLYNEQFF
>many|TRBJ1-2|NA|TRBV20-1
TGCAGTGCTACAGGAGGGAATCCTGGCTACACCTTC
CSATGGNPGYTF
>NA|TRBJ1-5|TRBD1|TRBV20-1
TGCAGTGCTAGGGATGACAGGGAAGTAAATCAGCCCCAGCATTTT
CSARDDREVNQPQHF
>many|TRBJ2-1|NA|TRBV5-4
TGTGCCAGCAGCTCGCCGGGACTGGGCTATGAAGAGCAGTTCTTC
CASSSPGLGYEEQFF
>many|TRBJ1-2|TRBD1|TRBV6-6
TGTGCCACAAGATATACGGGACAGGGGATGCAAGGCTACACCTTC
CATRYTGQGMQGYTF
>many|TRBJ2-1|NA|TRBV10-3
TGTGCCATCAGTGGAGGGCAGGGCGCCTACAATGAGCAGTTCTTC
CAISGGQGAYNEQFF
>many|TRBJ1-1|NA|TRBV7-2
TGTGCCAGCAGCTTCTACGGGGGGACTGAAGCTTTCTTT
CASSFYGGTEAFF
>NA|TRBJ1-4|NA|TRBV14
TGTGCCAGCAGCCCAATCTCGGGACTCACTAATGAAAAACTGTTTTTT
CASSPISGLTNEKLFF
>NA|TRBJ1-4|NA|TRBV28
TGTGCCAGCAGTCCCGCCGGGGTTAATGAAAAACTGTTTTTT
CASSPAGVNEKLFF
>many|TRBJ2-7|TRBD2|TRBV29-1
TGCAGCGTAGCCGGACTAGCGGGGGAGCGCTCCTACGAGCAGTACTTC
CSVAGLAGERSYEQYF
>many|TRBJ1-1|NA|TRBV10-2
TGCGCCAGCAGTGCTCTGGGAATGAACACTGAAGCTTTCTTT
CASSALGMNTEAFF
>many|TRBJ2-3|TRBD2|TRBV5-5
TGTGCCAGCAGCTGGACCGGGACTAGCGGACGCACAGATACGCAGTATTTT
CASSWTGTSGRTDTQYF
>NA|TRBJ2-1|NA|TRBV19
TGTGCCAGTAGTTTACTAGGTCCCAATGAGCAGTTCTTC
CASSLLGPNEQFF
>few|TRBJ2-7|NA|TRBV6-6
TGTGCCAGCATCAAGCAGGGATTTGACGAGCAGTACTTC
CASIKQGFDEQYF
>many|TRBJ2-2|TRBD2|TRBV7-9
TGTGCCAGCAGCTTTTCTTCTGGCGGGGGGGCCCCCGGGGAGCTGTTTTTT
CASSFSSGGGAPGELFF
>NA|TRBJ2-1|TRBD1|TRBV7-3
TGTGCCAGCAGCTCGACAGGGGGAATCAATGAGCAGTTCTTC
CASSSTGGINEQFF
>many|TRBJ2-3|NA|TRBV5-1
TGCGCCAGCAGCTTTCCGGGGGCCACAGATACGCAGTATTTT
CASSFPGATDTQYF
>NA|TRBJ1-5|NA|TRBV7-2
TGTGCCAGCAGCGCCGCATTGGCGAGCTATAGCAATCAGCCCCAGCATTTT
CASSAALASYSNQPQHF
>many|TRBJ2-5|NA|TRBV20-1
TGCAGTGCTAGAGGTGCGGTGGAGGGGCAAGAGACCCAGTACTTC
CSARGAVEGQETQYF
>NA|TRBJ1-2|NA|TRBV4-3
TGCGCCAGCAGCCATGTCGGGACGGACTATGGCTACACCTTC
CASSHVGTDYGYTF
>NA|TRBJ1-3|TRBD1|TRBV5-1
TGCGCCAGCAGCTTGGAGGGGACAGACTCTGGAAACACCATATATTTT
CASSLEGTDSGNTIYF
>few|TRBJ1-2|NA|TRBV3-1
TGTGCCAGCAGCCAAAACCGAGGACGGTCCTATGGCTACACCTTC
CASSQNRGRSYGYTF
>many|TRBJ1-1|NA|TRBV12-3/TRBV12-4
TGTGCCAGCAGTCGCCTCAGGGAAGCCACTGAAGCTTTCTTT
CASSRLREATEAFF
>NA|TRBJ1-5|TRBD1|TRBV10-3
TGTGCCATCAGTTCCCAGGGGGAGGAACAGCCCCAGCATTTT
CAISSQGEEQPQHF
>many|TRBJ2-2|TRBD1|TRBV11-2
TGTGCCAGCAGCCCCGGGACAGGGTTCACCGGGGAGCTGTTTTTT
CASSPGTGFTGELFF